This T cell receptor beta chain was identified during a study of memory CD4+ T cells and cytomegalovirus serostatus (dated by TCRdb to about 2019). Describing the broader study: The cohort included roughly 33 healthy adults from Belgium, of whom 9 were CMV seropositive and roughly 24 were CMV seronegative. The study sequenced CD4+ memory TCRbeta repertoires of a Belgian cohort with known cytomegalovirus serostatus to replicate a published TCR-based CMV serostatus classifier.

Study-level results and caveats: Only CD4+CD45RO+ memory cells were sequenced, unlike the original study, which covered naive and memory CD4+ and CD8+ populations. CMV serostatus prediction reached a median bootstrapped AUC of roughly 0.96 with the original framework and 0.91 with a US-trained random forest. On the Belgian cohort, the classifier based on the original framework reached a median bootstrapped AUC of 0.95, with a 95% CI of 0.76-1.00. Of under 200 previously reported CMV-associated TCRbeta sequences, approximately 70 appeared in the CD4+ memory repertoires, each in one to five individuals. The results were interpreted as suggesting that the CMV-associated TCR signature is mostly present in the CD4+ memory repertoire.

Single viable CD3+CD4+CD8-CD45RO+ cells were sorted as memory CD4+ T cells on a FACSAria II. CMV serostatus was determined with a Roche Elecsys assay detecting serum IgG against CMV pp150, pp28, p38 and p52. Once the samples were thawed, total CD4+ T cells were enriched through positive selection using CD4 magnetic microbeads. The samples came from a separate study whose specific focus was interrogating the CD4+ T cell memory repertoire. Peripheral blood mononuclear cells were isolated and cryopreserved according to standard operating procedures, and serum was stored at -80 degrees C. The staining relied on CD3-PerCP (BW264/56), CD4-APC (RPA-T4), CD45RO-PE (UCHT1) and CD8-Pacific Orange (3B5) antibodies, and Sytox blue was used to exclude non-viable cells. Genomic DNA was extracted from sorted cells with the Quick-DNA Microprep Kit. Amplification of TCRbeta DNA was done with the immunoSEQ hsTCRbeta kit, following the protocol from the manufacturer. TCRbeta libraries were sequenced on an Illumina MiSeq instrument. The authors processed their data as follows. Removing out-of-frame sequences left some 2,200,000 distinct TCRbeta sequences, an average of about 70,000 per individual. Each individual was scored by the count of 150 to 200 previously reported CMV-associated TCRbeta sequences and the total productive distinct TCRbeta count. A beta-binomial model was reimplemented in Python, and scikit-learn random forests with default parameters were trained on data from the US cohort. On the Belgian cohort, classifier performance was reported as the median AUC, along with percentile confidence intervals, across 10,000 bootstrap iterations. TCRdb obtained this table from immuneACCESS and retained in-frame rearrangements with V and J assigned. These tables miss some clones; where compared with another copy, unresolved V genes account for less than half of the shortfall, and the remainder is unexplained. Clone size and the V and J calls come from that table; the DNA yielded D and trimming. The sample profile shows roughly 40,000 clones; approximately 80% of them were found once. The leading ten clones occupy about 1.1% of the sample.

About this clone: The specificity of this receptor is unknown. Base quality data are lacking; no much larger clone is found one base away.

From a lookup of the germline V gene, CDR1 and CDR2 are MGHRA and YSYEKL. The junction carries 14 bases between V and J, which are trimmed by 1 base and 10 bases respectively. Measured from the cysteine to the phenylalanine, the CDR3 is 14 residues long. Just the 42-base CDR3 DNA is kept, in frame starting at base 1. Sequencing used memory CD4+ T cells from blood. The receptor's source is an adult in good health and CMV-seronegative. Recombination joined TRBV4-1 with TRBJ2-1; there is no confident call for the D gene. The CDR3 region: CASSQAFLVDEQFF. The nucleotides read TGCGCCAGCAGCCAAGCCTTCCTAGTGGACGAGCAGTTCTTC.